Listed below are T cell receptor beta chains from one sample, sequenced in a study of response to subunit inactivated influenza vaccine. Via MiXCR, TCRdb re-called the RT-PCR reads, giving one row per CDR3 protein. The data contain 630,000 or so distinct CDR3 sequences, roughly 14% of them singletons. Sequences were derived from PBMCs from blood, sampled roughly 12 days after vaccination. The receptors stem from a man in his fifties or sixties who received an inactivated influenza vaccine. Each CDR3 is given with its conserved first and last residue. Each record gives: V gene, D gene, J gene, clone size, CDR3 DNA, CDR3 protein. D genes are given only for firm matches. Clone size, where shown, is once, few, many, or a class for clones that have expanded.

>TRBV30|NA|TRBJ1-1|few
TGTGCCTGGAGTGTAAGCCGGACACTAATAATACGCACTGAAGCTTTCTTT
CAWSVSRTLIIRTEAFF
>TRBV7-2|TRBD1|TRBJ2-2|NA
TGTGCCAGCAGAACAGGACAGGGGGCGCATACCGGGGAGCTGTTTTTT
CASRTGQGAHTGELFF
>TRBV6-5|TRBD1|TRBJ1-1|few
TGTGCCAGCAGTTACCCTGACAGGGCTGAAGCTTTCTTT
CASSYPDRAEAFF
>TRBV2|NA|TRBJ2-1|many
TGTGCCAGCGGGCTGTCCTCCTACAATGAGCAGTTCTTC
CASGLSSYNEQFF
>TRBV4-2|TRBD2|TRBJ2-3|NA
TGTGCCAGCAGCCAAGATAGGACTAGCGGCACAGATACGCAGTATTTT
CASSQDRTSGTDTQYF
>TRBV5-1|NA|TRBJ2-5|few
TGCGCCAGTGGGACCCGGGGCAGGACCCAAGAGACCCAGTACTTC
CASGTRGRTQETQYF
>TRBV15|TRBD2|TRBJ2-2|NA
TGTGCCACCAGCAGAGACCCGACTAGCGGGGGGAGTCGGACCGGGGAGCTGTTTTTT
CATSRDPTSGGSRTGELFF
>TRBV7-2|NA|TRBJ1-6|NA
TGTGCCAGCAGCTTACCCCTGAGACAGAATTCACCCCTCCACTTT
CASSLPLRQNSPLHF
>TRBV7-2|NA|TRBJ2-3|many
TGTGCCAGCAGCCCCGGGACTCGATACACAGATACGCAGTATTTT
CASSPGTRYTDTQYF
>TRBV2|NA|TRBJ2-2|few
TGTGCCAGCAGTGCAGGGTGGGGTTCCACCGGGGAGCTGTTTTTT
CASSAGWGSTGELFF
>TRBV4-3|NA|TRBJ1-6|NA
TGCGCCAGCAGCCAAGAGCGGGGGGCTAATTCACCCCTCCACTTT
CASSQERGANSPLHF
>TRBV7-8|NA|TRBJ2-3|NA
TGTGCCAGCAGCCCCGGGATCACAGATACGCAGTATTTT
CASSPGITDTQYF
>TRBV28|NA|TRBJ2-3|few
TGTGCCAGCAGTTTGGGACCGCGAAGCGACACAGATACGCAGTATTTT
CASSLGPRSDTDTQYF
>TRBV7-2|NA|TRBJ1-3|few
TGTGCCAGCAGCTTAGTACAGATGGGCGGAAACACCATATATTTT
CASSLVQMGGNTIYF
>TRBV20-1|NA|TRBJ2-3|NA
TGCAGCGGGGCTTACACAGATACGCAGTATTTT
CSGAYTDTQYF
>TRBV18|NA|TRBJ2-7|few
TGTGCCAGCTCACCACAACAGGGCCCGACCTACGAGCAGTACTTC
CASSPQQGPTYEQYF
>TRBV5-5|NA|TRBJ1-6|NA
TGTGCCAGCAGCTTGGATATCCCTGAGAATTCACCCCTCCACTTT
CASSLDIPENSPLHF
>TRBV12-3/TRBV12-4|NA|TRBJ1-5|few
TGTGCCAGCAGTTTAGAGGTAGGGAAAGGGCTCCAGCATTTT
CASSLEVGKGLQHF
>TRBV7-2|TRBD1|TRBJ2-1|many
TGTGCCAGCAGGACCAGCCCGGGACAGGGTCGGAATGAGCAGTTCTTC
CASRTSPGQGRNEQFF
>TRBV7-6|NA|TRBJ2-1|few
TGTGCCAGCAGCACCGCAGGGACCCTATACAATGAGCAGTTCTTC
CASSTAGTLYNEQFF
>TRBV4-1|NA|TRBJ2-2|NA
TGCGCCAGCAGCCGACGGGACGGCGGGGAGCTGTTTTTT
CASSRRDGGELFF
>TRBV12-3/TRBV12-4|NA|TRBJ2-5|few
TGTGCCAGCAGTACCTCGAGGACTGGGGGAGAGACCCAGTACTTC
CASSTSRTGGETQYF
>TRBV29-1|NA|TRBJ1-1|NA
TGCAGCGCTGGACAGTTGAACACTGAAGCTTTCTTT
CSAGQLNTEAFF
>TRBV27|TRBD2|TRBJ2-1|NA
TGTGCCAGCATGATTAGCGGGAGCTTCGCCTACAATGAGCAGTTCTTC
CASMISGSFAYNEQFF
>TRBV18|NA|TRBJ2-3|NA
TGTGCCAGCTCACCAGGATTCAGAGGGACTCAGTATTTT
CASSPGFRGTQYF
>TRBV4-2|NA|TRBJ2-2|NA
TGTGCCAGCAGCCAAGACGGGGCAGCGAACACCGGGGAGCTGTTTTTT
CASSQDGAANTGELFF